The source of this T cell receptor beta chain is a study of cytomegalovirus exposure and HLA in healthy donors. Details on this clone: Its antigen is still unknown.

Germline-derived CDR1 and CDR2 are LNHNV and YYDKDF (reference sequence). V dropped 0 bases and J dropped 1 base, with 6 bases sitting between them. This CDR3 is built from 14 residues. Amplification used 60 Vbeta primers and 13 Jbeta primers. Methods used by the authors: The count from a later analysis was roughly 80 million unique TCR beta chains, around 11 million of them shared. TCRdb's table, derived via immunoSEQ multiplex PCR, lists solely in-frame clones and lacks some. Clone size and V and J calls were adopted from that table, with D and trimming inferred from the DNA. Recorded for this sample: approximately 170,000 clones. Study-wide findings and caveats: In vitro checks showed that three CMV-associated chains really do target CMV antigens. There were 150 or so TCR beta chains listed as cytomegalovirus-associated.

This TCR came from a woman under 30 in good health and CMV-seropositive. The sequenced material came from PBMCs. The J gene is TRBJ2-5, the V gene TRBV15; the D gene is possibly TRBD2 (6 bases). The CDR3 loop is CATSREGLQETQYF. In nucleotides, the CDR3 is TGTGCCACCAGCAGAGAGGGACTCCAAGAGACCCAGTACTTC.